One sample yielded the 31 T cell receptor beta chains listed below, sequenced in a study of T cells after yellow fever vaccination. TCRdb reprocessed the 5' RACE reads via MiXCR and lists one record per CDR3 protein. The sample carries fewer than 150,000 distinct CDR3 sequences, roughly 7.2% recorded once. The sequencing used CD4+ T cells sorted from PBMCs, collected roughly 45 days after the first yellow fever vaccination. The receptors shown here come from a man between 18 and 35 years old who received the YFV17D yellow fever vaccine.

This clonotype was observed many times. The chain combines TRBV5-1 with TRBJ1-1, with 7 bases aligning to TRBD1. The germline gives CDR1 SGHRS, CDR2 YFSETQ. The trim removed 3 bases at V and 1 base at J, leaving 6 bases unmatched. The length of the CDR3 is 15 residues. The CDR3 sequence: CASSSLSGGNTEAFF. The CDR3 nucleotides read TGCGCCAGCAGCTCGCTCTCAGGGGGGAACACTGAAGCTTTCTTT.

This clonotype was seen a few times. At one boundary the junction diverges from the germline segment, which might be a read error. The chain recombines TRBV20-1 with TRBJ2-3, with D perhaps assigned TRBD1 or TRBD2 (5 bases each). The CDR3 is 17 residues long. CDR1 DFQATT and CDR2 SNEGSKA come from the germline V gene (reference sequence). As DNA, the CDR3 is TGCTGTGCTAGAGGCTATTCCGGGACGGTGCTCACAGATACGCAGTATTTT. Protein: CCARGYSGTVLTDTQYF.

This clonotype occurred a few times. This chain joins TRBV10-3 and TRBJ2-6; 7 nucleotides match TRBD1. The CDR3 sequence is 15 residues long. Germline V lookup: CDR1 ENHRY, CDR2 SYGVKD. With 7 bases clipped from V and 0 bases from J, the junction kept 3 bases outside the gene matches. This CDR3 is CAITSGGSGANVLTF. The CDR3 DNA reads TGTGCCATCACCTCAGGGGGCTCTGGGGCCAACGTCCTGACTTTC.

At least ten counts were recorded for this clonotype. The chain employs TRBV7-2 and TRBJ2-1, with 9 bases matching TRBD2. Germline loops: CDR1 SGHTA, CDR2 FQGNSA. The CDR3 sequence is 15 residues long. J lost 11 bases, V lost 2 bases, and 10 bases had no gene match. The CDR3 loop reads CASSLLAGGRSKQFF. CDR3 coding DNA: TGTGCCAGCAGCTTACTGGCGGGGGGGCGTTCGAAGCAGTTCTTC. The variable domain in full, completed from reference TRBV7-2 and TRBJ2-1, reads GAGVSQSPSNKVTEKGKDVELRCDPISGHTALYWYRQSLGQGLEFLIYFQGNSAPDKSGLPSDRFSAERTGGSVSTLTIQRTQQEDSAVYLCASSLLAGGRSKQFFGPGTRLTVL.

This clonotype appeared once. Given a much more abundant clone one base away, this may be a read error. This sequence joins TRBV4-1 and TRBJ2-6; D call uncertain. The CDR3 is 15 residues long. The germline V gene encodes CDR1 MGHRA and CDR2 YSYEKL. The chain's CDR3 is CTSSQSPSGANVLTF. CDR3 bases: TGCACCAGCAGCCAAAGTCCCTCTGGGGCCAACGTCCTGACTTTC.

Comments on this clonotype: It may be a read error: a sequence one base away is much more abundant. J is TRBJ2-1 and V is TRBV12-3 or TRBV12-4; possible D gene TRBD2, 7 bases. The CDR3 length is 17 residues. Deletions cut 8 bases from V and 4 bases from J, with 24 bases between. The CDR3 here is CASALSPLAGAYNEQFF. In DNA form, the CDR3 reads TGTGCCAGCGCCCTATCCCCTCTCGCGGGGGCTTACAATGAGCAGTTCTTC.

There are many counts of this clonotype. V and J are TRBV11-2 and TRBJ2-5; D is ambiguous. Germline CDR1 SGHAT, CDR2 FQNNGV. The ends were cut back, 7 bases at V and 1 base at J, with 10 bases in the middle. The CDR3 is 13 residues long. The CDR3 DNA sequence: TGTGCCAGCACGCGGATTAGCCAAGAGACCCAGTACTTC. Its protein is CASTRISQETQYF.

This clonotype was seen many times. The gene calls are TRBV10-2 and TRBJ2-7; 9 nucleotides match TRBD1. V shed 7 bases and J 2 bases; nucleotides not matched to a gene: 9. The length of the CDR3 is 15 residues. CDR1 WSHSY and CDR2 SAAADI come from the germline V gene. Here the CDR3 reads CASMTPGQGAYEQYF. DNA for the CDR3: TGCGCCAGCATGACACCGGGACAGGGTGCCTACGAGCAGTACTTC.

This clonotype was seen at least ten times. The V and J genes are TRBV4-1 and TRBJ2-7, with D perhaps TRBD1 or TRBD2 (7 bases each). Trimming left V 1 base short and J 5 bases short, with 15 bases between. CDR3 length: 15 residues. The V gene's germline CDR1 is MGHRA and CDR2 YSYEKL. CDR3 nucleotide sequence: TGCGCCAGCAGCCAAGGGGGGGGACAGAGGGACGAGCAGTACGTC. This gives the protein CASSQGGGQRDEQYV.

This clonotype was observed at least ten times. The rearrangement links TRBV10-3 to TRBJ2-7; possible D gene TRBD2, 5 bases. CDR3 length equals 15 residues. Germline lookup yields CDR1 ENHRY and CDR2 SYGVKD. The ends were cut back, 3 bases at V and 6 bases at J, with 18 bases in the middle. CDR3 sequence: CAISDPGRSGGEQYF. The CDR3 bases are TGTGCCATCAGTGACCCGGGCCGCTCCGGAGGCGAGCAGTACTTC.

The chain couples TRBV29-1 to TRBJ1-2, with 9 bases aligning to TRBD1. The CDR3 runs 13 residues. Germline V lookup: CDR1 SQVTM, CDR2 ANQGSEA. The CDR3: CGASDRGGYGYTF. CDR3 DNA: TGCGGCGCCTCGGACAGGGGAGGCTATGGCTACACCTTC.

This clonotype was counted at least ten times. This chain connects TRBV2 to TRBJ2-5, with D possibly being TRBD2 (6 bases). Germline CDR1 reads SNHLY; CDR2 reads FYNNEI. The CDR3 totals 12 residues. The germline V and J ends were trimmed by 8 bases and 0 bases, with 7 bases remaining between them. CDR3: CASGGNQETQYF. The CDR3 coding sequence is TGTGCCAGCGGGGGGAACCAAGAGACCCAGTACTTC.

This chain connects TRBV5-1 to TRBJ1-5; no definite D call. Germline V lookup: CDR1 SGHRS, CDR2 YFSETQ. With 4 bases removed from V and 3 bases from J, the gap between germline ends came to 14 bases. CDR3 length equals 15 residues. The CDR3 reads CASSRAPGPNQPQHF. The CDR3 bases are TGCGCCAGCAGCCGGGCCCCTGGTCCCAATCAGCCCCAGCATTTT.

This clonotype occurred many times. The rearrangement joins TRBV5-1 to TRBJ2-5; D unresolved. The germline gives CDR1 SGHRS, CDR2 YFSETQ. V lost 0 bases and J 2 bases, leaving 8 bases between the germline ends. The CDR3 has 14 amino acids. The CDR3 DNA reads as TGCGCCAGCAGCTTGGTGTCTGTTCAAGAGACCCAGTACTTC. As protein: CASSLVSVQETQYF.

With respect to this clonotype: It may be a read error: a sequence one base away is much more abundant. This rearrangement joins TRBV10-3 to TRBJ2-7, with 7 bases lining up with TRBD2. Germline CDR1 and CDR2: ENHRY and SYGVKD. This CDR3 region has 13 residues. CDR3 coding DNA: TGTGCCATCAGTGGCTGGGGAGGGGACGAGCAGTGCTTC. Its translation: CAISGWGGDEQCF.

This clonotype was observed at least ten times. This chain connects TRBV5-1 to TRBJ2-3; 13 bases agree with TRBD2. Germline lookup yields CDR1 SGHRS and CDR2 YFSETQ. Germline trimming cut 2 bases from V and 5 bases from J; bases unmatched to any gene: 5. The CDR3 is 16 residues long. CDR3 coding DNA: TGCGCCAGCAGCTTCACCGGGACTAGCGGGGAAGATACGCAGTATTTT. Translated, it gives CASSFTGTSGEDTQYF.

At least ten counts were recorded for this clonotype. The DNA of the CDR3 is TGTGCCAGCAGTTTGGGGGGGCAGTGGGACGGTAATCAGCCCCAGCATTTT. It yields the protein CASSLGGQWDGNQPQHF. The chain recombines TRBV12-3 or TRBV12-4 with TRBJ1-5, with D tentatively TRBD1 (6 bases). With 3 bases removed from V and 4 bases from J, the gap between germline ends came to 19 bases. The CDR3 runs to 17 residues.

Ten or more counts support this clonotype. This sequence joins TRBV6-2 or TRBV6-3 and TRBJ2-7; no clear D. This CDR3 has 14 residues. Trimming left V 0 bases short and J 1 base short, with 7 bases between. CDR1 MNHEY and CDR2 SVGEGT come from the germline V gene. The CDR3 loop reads CASSYSTVSYEQYF. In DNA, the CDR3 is TGTGCCAGCAGTTACTCGACGGTTTCCTACGAGCAGTACTTC.

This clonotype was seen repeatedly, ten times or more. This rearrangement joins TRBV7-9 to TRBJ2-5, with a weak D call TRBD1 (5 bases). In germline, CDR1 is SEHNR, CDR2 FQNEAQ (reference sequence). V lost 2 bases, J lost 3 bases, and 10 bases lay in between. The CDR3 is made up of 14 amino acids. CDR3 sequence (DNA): TGTGCCAGCAGCTTACAGTCAGGGAAAGAGACCCAGTACTTC. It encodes CASSLQSGKETQYF.

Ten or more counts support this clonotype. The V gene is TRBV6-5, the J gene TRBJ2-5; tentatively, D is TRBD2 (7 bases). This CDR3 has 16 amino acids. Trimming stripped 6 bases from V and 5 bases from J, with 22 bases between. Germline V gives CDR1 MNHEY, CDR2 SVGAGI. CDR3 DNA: TGTGCCAGCAGCCGGGCCGTGGGAGGGGGAACCGAGACCCAGTACTTC. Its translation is CASSRAVGGGTETQYF.

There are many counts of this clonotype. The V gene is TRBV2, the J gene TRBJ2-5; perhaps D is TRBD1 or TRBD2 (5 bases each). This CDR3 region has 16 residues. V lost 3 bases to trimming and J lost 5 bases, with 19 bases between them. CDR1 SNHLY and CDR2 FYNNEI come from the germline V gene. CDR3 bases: TGTGCCAGCAGTGAGGGACCCCCCGGGAACTACGAGACCCAGTACTTC. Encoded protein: CASSEGPPGNYETQYF.

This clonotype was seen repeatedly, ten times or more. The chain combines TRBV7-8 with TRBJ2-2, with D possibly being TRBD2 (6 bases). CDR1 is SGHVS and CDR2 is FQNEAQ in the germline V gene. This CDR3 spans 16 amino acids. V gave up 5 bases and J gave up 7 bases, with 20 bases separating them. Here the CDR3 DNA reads TGTGCCAGCAGCCCTATAAGGAGGGGAAGGAGCGGGGAGCTGTTTTTT. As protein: CASSPIRRGRSGELFF.

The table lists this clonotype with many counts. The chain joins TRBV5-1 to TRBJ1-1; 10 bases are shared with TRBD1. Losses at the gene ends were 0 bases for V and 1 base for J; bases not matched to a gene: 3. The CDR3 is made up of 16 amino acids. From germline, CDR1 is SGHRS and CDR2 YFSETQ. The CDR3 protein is CASSLGQGAPNTEAFF. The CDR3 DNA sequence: TGCGCCAGCAGCTTGGGACAGGGGGCCCCGAACACTGAAGCTTTCTTT.

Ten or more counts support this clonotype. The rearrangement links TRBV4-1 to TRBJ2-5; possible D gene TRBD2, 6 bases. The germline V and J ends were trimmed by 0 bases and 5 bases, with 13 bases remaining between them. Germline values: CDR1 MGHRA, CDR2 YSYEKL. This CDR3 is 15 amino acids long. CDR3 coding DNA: TGCGCCAGCAGCCAAGAATCACGACTAGTGGAGACCCAGTACTTC. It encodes CASSQESRLVETQYF.

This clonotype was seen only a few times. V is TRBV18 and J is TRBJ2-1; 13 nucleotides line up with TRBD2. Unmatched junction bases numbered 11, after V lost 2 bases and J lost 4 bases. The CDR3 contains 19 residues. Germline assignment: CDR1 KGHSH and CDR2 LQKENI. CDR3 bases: TGTGCCAGCTCACCATGGGAACCGGGACTAGCGGGGCCTTACAATGAGCAGTTCTTC. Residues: CASSPWEPGLAGPYNEQFF.

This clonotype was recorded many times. In DNA form, the CDR3 reads TGTGCCAGCACCCTTCGGGGGTATGAGCAGTTCTTC. Its translation: CASTLRGYEQFF. V usage is TRBV5-6 and J usage is TRBJ2-1; possible D gene TRBD2, 6 bases. This CDR3 region has 12 residues. V dropped 6 bases and J dropped 8 bases, with 12 bases sitting between them. CDR1 is SGHDT, CDR2 YYEEEE, per germline.

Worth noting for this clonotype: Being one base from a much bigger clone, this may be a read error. CDR3 loop: CASSLNGDSDNEQFF. CDR3 nucleotides: TGTGCCAGCAGCTTAAACGGTGACTCCGACAATGAGCAGTTCTTC. The rearrangement joins TRBV7-3 to TRBJ2-1; D not resolved. This CDR3 has 15 residues. Germline CDR1 and CDR2: SGHTA and FQGTGA.

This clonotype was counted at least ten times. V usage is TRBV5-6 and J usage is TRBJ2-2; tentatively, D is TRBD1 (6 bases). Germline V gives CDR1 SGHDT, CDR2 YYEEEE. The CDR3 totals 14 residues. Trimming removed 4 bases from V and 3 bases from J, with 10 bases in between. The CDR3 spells CASSPTGYTGELFF. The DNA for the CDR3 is TGTGCCAGCAGCCCAACAGGGTACACCGGGGAGCTGTTTTTT.

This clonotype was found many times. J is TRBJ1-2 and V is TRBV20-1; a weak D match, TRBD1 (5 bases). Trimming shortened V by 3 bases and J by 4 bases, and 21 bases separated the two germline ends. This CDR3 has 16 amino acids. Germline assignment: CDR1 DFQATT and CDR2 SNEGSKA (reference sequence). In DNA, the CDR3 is TGCAGTGCTAGGGATCACTCCGGTTGGACACCCTATGGCTACACCTTC. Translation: CSARDHSGWTPYGYTF.

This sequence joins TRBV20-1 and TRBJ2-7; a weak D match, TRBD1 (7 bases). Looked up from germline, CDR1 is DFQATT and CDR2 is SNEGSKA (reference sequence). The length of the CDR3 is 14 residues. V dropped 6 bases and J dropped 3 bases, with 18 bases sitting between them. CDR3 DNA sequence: TGCAGTGCCCAGGGGGGAAAGGGGGTCTACGAGCAGTACTTC. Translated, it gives CSAQGGKGVYEQYF.

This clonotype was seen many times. The CDR3 DNA follows: TGCGCCAGCAGTGAGAGGGTACCGGAAAAACTGTTTTTT. This codes for CASSERVPEKLFF. This chain uses TRBV5-1 with TRBJ1-4; D remains unclear. Trimming removed 5 bases from V and 8 bases from J, with 13 bases in between. Germline assignment: CDR1 SGHRS and CDR2 YFSETQ. The CDR3 runs 13 residues.